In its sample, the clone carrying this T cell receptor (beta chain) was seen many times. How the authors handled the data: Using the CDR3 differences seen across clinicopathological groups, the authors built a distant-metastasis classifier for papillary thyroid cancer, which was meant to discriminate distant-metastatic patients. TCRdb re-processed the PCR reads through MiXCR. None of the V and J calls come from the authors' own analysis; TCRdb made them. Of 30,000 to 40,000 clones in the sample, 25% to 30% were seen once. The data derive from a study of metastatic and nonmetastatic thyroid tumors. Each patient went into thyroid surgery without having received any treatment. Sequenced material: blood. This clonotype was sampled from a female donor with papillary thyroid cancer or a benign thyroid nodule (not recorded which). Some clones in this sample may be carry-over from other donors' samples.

The CDR3 loop reads CASSPPHLGDHQETQYF. The CDR3 DNA reads as TGTGCCAGCAGCCCTCCTCACCTCGGGGATCACCAAGAGACCCAGTACTTC. The chain has TRBV9 and TRBJ2-5; possible D gene TRBD2, 5 bases. Germline V gene lookup returns CDR1 SGDLS and CDR2 YYNGEE. The CDR3 length is 17 residues. V was pared by 4 bases and J by 0 bases, with 19 bases between.